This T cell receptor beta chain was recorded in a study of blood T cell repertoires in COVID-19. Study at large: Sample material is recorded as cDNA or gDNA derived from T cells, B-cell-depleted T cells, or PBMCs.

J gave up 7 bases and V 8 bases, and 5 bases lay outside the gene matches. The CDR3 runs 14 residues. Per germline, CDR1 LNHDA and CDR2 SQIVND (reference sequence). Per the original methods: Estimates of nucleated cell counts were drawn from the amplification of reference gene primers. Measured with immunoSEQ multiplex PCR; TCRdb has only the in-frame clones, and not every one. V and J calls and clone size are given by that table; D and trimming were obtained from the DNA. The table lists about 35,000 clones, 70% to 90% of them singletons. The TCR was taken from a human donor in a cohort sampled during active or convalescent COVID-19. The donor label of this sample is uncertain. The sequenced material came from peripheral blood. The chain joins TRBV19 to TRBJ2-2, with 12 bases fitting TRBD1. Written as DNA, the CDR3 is TGTGCCAGTTGCCGGGACAGGGGGCTCGGGGAGCTGTTTTTT. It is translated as CASCRDRGLGELFF.